These T cell receptor beta chains were read from a single sample in a study of early T cells in non-severe SARS-CoV-2 infection. TCRdb fed the 5' RACE reads into MiXCR, producing one record per CDR3 protein. This sample has approximately 30,000 distinct CDR3 sequences, with under 4% found just once. The sequenced sample consisted of whole blood. These receptors were taken from an adult who was a healthcare worker with PCR-confirmed SARS-CoV-2 infection or an uninfected control (not recorded which). Each CDR3 is given with its conserved first and last residue. Each record gives: J gene, clone size, V gene, D gene, CDR3 protein, CDR3 DNA. D genes are given only for firm matches. Rows give clone size only sometimes, using once, few, many, or a class for an expanded clone.

>TRBJ2-5|many|TRBV15|TRBD1
CATSSAGTGAVETQYF
TGTGCCACCAGCAGTGCCGGGACAGGGGCCGTGGAGACCCAGTACTTC
>TRBJ2-7|many|TRBV20-1|TRBD2
CSARKGASGDSYEQYF
TGCAGTGCTAGGAAGGGCGCTAGCGGGGACTCCTACGAGCAGTACTTC
>TRBJ2-7|many|TRBV4-2|-
CASSQSMVTSYEQYF
TGTGCCAGCAGCCAGTCGATGGTGACCTCCTACGAGCAGTACTTC
>TRBJ1-2|many|TRBV9|-
CASTLTGNYGYTF
TGTGCCAGCACCCTGACAGGAAACTATGGCTACACCTTC
>TRBJ2-3|many|TRBV11-3|-
CASSLESGSTDTQYF
TGTGCCAGCAGCTTAGAGTCAGGATCGACAGATACGCAGTATTTT
>TRBJ1-5|many|TRBV6-1|-
CASSENRINQPQHF
TGTGCCAGCAGTGAGAACAGAATCAATCAGCCCCAGCATTTT
>TRBJ2-3|few|TRBV19|-
CASSIGQATDTQYF
TGTGCCAGTAGTATAGGACAGGCCACAGATACGCAGTATTTT
>TRBJ1-1|many|TRBV7-2|TRBD1
CASSFRQGSTEAFF
TGTGCCAGCAGCTTCCGACAGGGTAGCACTGAAGCTTTCTTT
>TRBJ1-3|few|TRBV3-1|-
CASSQDLPSVRDVARNTIYF
TGTGCCAGCAGCCAAGATCTGCCTTCGGTTAGGGACGTTGCTAGAAACACCATATATTTT
>TRBJ2-1|medium-sized|TRBV5-5|-
CASSSGGSYNEQFF
TGTGCCTCCTCCAGTGGGGGGTCCTACAATGAGCAGTTCTTC
>TRBJ2-5|many|TRBV27|TRBD2
CASSLSALAGGGQETQYF
TGTGCCAGCAGTTTATCGGCCCTAGCGGGAGGAGGGCAAGAGACCCAGTACTTC
>TRBJ2-3|many|TRBV12-3/TRBV12-4|TRBD2
CASSYRRLAGGTDTQYF
TGTGCCAGCAGCTACCGACGGCTAGCGGGAGGCACAGATACGCAGTATTTT
>TRBJ2-1|many|TRBV6-2/TRBV6-3|TRBD2
CASSFSGRAGGEQFF
TGTGCCAGCAGCTTTAGCGGGAGGGCCGGAGGTGAGCAGTTCTTC
>TRBJ1-5|many|TRBV19|-
CASSVTGSNQPQHF
TGTGCCAGTAGTGTAACAGGGAGCAATCAGCCCCAGCATTTT
>TRBJ2-1|-|TRBV2|-
CASSFDRRSDDEQFF
TGTGCCAGCAGTTTCGACAGGCGATCGGATGATGAGCAGTTCTTC
>TRBJ2-1|few|TRBV6-4|-
CASKPSGVYNEQFF
TGTGCCAGCAAGCCCAGCGGAGTATACAATGAGCAGTTCTTC
>TRBJ2-5|many|TRBV4-1|-
CASSQLDRTIIDTQYF
TGCGCCAGCAGCCAGTTGGACCGCACCATTATTGATACCCAGTACTTC
>TRBJ2-7|many|TRBV9|-
CASSALASAKQYF
TGTGCCAGCAGCGCCCTCGCCAGCGCGAAGCAGTACTTC
>TRBJ2-2|few|TRBV13|TRBD2
CASSSESGTSGGATGELFF
TGTGCCAGCAGCTCGGAGAGTGGGACTAGCGGGGGGGCAACCGGGGAGCTGTTTTTT
>TRBJ1-2|many|TRBV6-2/TRBV6-3|TRBD1
CASIGQGIYGYTF
TGTGCCAGCATCGGACAGGGGATCTATGGCTACACCTTC